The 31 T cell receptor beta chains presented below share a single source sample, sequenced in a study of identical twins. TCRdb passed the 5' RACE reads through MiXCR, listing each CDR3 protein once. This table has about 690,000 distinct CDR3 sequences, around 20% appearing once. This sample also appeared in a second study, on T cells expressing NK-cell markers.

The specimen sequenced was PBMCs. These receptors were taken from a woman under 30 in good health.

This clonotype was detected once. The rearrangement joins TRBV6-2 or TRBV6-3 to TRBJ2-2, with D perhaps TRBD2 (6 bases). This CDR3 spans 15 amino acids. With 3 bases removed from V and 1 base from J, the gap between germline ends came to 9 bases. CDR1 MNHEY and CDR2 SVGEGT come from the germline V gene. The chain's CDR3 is CASSYQAGNTGELFF. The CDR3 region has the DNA TGTGCCAGCAGTTATCAAGCGGGGAACACCGGGGAGCTGTTTTTT.

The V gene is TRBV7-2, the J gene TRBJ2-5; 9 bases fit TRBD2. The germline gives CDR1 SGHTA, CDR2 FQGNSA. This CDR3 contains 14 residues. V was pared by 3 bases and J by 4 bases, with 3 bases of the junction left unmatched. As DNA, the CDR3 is TGTGCCAGCAGCTTCGCGACTAGCGGAGAGACCCAGTACTTC. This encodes CASSFATSGETQYF.

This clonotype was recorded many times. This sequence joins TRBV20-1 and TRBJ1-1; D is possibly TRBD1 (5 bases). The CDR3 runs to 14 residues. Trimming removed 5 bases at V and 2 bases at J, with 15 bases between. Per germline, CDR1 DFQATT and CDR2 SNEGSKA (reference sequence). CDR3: CSAGDLRGNTEAFF. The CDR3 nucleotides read TGCAGTGCTGGGGATCTCCGGGGCAACACTGAAGCTTTCTTT.

The CDR3 DNA sequence: TGTGCCAGCAGCTTAGAGCGGGGGGCTAGTCAGCCCCAGCATTTT. This sequence encodes CASSLERGASQPQHF. The V call is TRBV7-2, the J call TRBJ1-5, with D perhaps matching TRBD1 (6 bases). V shed 1 base and J shed 6 bases, with 13 bases lying between them. Per germline, CDR1 SGHTA and CDR2 FQGNSA. The CDR3 loop spans 15 amino acids.

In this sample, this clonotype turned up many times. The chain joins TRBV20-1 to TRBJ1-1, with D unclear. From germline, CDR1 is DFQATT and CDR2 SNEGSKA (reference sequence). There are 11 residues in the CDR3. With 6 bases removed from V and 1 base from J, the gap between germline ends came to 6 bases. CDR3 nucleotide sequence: TGCAGTGCCCTGGGGAACACTGAAGCTTTCTTT. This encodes CSALGNTEAFF.

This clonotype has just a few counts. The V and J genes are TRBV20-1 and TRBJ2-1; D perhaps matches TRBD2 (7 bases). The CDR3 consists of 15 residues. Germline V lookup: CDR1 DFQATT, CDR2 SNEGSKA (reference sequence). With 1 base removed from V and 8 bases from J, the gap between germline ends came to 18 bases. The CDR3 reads CSARVKGGGLYEQFF. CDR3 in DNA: TGCAGTGCTAGAGTTAAAGGGGGGGGATTGTATGAGCAGTTCTTC.

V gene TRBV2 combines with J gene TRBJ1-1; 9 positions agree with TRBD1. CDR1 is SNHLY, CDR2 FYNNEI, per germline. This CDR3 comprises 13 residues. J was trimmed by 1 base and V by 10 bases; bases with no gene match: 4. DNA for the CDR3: TGTGCCACACGGGGACAGGGGAACACTGAAGCTTTCTTT. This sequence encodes CATRGQGNTEAFF.

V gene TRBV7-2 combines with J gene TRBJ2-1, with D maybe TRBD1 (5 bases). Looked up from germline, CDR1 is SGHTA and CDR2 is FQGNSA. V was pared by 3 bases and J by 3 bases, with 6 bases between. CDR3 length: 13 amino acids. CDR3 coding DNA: TGTGCCAGCAGCTTGACAGTCTACAATGAGCAGTTCTTC. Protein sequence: CASSLTVYNEQFF.

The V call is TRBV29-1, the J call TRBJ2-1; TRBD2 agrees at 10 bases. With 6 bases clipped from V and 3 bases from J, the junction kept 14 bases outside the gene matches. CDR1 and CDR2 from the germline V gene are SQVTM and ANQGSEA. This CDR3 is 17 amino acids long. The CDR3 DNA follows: TGCAGCGTCCCTAAACCTCCTCTAGCGGGGGTCTACAATGAGCAGTTCTTC. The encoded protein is CSVPKPPLAGVYNEQFF.

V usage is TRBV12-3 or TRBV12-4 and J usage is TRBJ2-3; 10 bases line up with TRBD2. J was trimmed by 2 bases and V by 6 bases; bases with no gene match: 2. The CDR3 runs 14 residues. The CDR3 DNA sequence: TGTGCCAGCAGCCTAGCGGGGGACACAGATACGCAGTATTTT. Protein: CASSLAGDTDTQYF.

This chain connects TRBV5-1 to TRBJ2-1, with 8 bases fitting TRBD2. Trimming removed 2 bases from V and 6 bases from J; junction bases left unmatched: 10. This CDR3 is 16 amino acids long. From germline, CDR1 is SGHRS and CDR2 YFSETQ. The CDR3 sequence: CASSLPRGGLSNEQFF. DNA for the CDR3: TGCGCCAGCAGCTTACCACGGGGGGGCCTTAGCAATGAGCAGTTCTTC.

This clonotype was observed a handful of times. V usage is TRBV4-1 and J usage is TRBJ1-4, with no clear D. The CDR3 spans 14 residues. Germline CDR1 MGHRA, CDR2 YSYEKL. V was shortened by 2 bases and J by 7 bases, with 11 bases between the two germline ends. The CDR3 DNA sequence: TGCGCCAGCAGCCAACCCAGGAAGCCTGAAAAACTGTTTTTT. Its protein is CASSQPRKPEKLFF.

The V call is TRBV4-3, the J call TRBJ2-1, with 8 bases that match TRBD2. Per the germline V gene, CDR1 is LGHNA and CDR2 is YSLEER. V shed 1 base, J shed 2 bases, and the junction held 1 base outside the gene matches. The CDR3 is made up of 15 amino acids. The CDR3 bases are TGCGCCAGCAGCCAAGTACTAGCGGCCTACAATGAGCAGTTCTTC. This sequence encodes CASSQVLAAYNEQFF.

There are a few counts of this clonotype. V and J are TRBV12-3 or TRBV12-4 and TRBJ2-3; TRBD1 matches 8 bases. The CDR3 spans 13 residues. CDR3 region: CADRATSTDTQYF. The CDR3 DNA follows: TGTGCGGACAGGGCCACTAGCACAGATACGCAGTATTTT.

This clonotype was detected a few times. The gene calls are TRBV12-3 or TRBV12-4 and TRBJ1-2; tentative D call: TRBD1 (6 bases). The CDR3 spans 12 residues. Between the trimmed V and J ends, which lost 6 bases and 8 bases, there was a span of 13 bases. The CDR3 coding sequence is TGTGCCAGCAGCCCTGGGGGCTTAGGCTACACCTTC. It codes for CASSPGGLGYTF.

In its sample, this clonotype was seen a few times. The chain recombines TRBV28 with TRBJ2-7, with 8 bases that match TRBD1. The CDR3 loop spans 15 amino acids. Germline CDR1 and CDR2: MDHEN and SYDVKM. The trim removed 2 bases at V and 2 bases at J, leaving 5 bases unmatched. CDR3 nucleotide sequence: TGTGCCAGCAGTTTAGGGGACAGGATCGCCTACGAGCAGTACTTC. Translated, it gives CASSLGDRIAYEQYF.

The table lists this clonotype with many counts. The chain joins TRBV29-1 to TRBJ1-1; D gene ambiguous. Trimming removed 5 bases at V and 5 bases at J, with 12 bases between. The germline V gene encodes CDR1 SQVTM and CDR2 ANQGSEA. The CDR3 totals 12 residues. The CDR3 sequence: CSVSGTRTEAFF. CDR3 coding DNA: TGCAGCGTTTCTGGAACGCGGACTGAAGCTTTCTTT.

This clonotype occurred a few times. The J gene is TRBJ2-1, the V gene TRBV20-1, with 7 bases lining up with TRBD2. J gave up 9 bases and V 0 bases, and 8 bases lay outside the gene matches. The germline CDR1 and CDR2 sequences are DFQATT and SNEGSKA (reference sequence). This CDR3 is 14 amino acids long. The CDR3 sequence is CSARDLAEVGEQFF. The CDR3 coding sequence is TGCAGTGCTAGAGACCTAGCGGAGGTGGGTGAGCAGTTCTTC.

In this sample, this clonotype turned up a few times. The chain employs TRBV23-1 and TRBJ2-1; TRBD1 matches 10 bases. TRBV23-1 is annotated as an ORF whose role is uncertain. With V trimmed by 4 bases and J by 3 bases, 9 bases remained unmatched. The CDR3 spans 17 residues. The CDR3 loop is CASSLHTGTGVYNEQFF. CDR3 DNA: TGCGCCAGCAGTCTGCACACCGGGACAGGGGTCTACAATGAGCAGTTCTTC.

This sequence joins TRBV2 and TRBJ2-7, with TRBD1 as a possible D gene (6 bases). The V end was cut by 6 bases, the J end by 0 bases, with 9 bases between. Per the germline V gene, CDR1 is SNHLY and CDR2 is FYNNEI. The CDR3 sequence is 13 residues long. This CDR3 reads CASRGGDSYEQYF. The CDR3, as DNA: TGTGCCAGCAGAGGGGGTGACTCCTACGAGCAGTACTTC.

DNA for the CDR3: TGTGCCAGCAGCCCCGGGGGCCGCTGGATAGGTGAGCAGTTCTTC. Amino acids: CASSPGGRWIGEQFF. The J gene is TRBJ2-1, the V gene TRBV5-5; D tentatively fits TRBD1 or TRBD2 (6 bases each). This CDR3 spans 15 amino acids. V was shortened by 4 bases and J by 9 bases, with 20 bases between the two germline ends. Germline V gene sequence: CDR1 SGHKS, CDR2 YYEKEE (reference sequence).

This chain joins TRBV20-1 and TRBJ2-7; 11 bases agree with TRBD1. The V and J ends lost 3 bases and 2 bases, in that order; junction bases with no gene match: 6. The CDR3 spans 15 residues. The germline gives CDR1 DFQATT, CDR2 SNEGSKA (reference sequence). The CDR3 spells CSASFTGQGAYEQYF. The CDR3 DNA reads TGCAGTGCTAGCTTTACGGGACAGGGGGCCTACGAGCAGTACTTC.

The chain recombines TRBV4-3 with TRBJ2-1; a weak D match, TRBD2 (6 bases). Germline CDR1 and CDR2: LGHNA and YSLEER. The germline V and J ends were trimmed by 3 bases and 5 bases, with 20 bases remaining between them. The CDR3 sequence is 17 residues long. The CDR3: CASSQSYTWGRNNEQFF. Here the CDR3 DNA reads TGCGCCAGCAGCCAGTCCTACACATGGGGGAGGAACAATGAGCAGTTCTTC.

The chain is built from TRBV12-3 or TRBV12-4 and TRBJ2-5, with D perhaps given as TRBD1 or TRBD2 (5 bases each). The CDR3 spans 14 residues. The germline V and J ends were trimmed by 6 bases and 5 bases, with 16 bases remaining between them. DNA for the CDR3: TGTGCCAGCAGCTCCGGGGCTGGGGTGGAGACCCAGTACTTC. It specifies CASSSGAGVETQYF.

This CDR3 reads CASKKRSSYNEQFF. CDR3 nucleotide sequence: TGCGCCAGCAAAAAGAGAAGCTCCTACAATGAGCAGTTCTTC. This sequence joins TRBV4-3 and TRBJ2-1; D gene unclear. CDR1 is LGHNA, CDR2 YSLEER, per germline. Between the trimmed V and J ends, which lost 7 bases and 0 bases, there was a span of 10 bases. This CDR3 spans 14 amino acids.

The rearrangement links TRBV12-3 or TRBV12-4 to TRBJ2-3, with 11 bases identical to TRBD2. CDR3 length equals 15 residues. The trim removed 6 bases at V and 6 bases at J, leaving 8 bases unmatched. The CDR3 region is CASREVAGGSDTQYF. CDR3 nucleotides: TGTGCCAGCAGGGAAGTAGCGGGAGGGTCGGATACGCAGTATTTT.

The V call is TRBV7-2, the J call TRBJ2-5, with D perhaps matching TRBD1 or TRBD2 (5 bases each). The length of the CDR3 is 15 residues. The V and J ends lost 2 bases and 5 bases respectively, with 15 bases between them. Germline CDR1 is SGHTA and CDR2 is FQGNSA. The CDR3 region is CASSLTSGEGETQYF. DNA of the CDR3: TGTGCCAGCAGCTTAACTAGTGGAGAGGGGGAGACCCAGTACTTC.

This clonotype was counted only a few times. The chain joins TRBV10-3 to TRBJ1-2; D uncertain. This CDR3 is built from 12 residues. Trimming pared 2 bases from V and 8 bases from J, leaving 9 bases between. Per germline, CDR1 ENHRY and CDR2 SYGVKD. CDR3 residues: CAISEDLQGYTF. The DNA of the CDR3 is TGTGCCATCAGTGAGGATCTGCAAGGCTACACCTTC.

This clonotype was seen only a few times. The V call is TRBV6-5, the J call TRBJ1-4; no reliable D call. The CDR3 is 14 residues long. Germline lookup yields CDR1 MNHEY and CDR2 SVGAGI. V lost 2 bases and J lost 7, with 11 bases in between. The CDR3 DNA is TGTGCCAGCAGTTACGCGTCGGGGTCTGAAAAACTGTTTTTT. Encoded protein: CASSYASGSEKLFF.

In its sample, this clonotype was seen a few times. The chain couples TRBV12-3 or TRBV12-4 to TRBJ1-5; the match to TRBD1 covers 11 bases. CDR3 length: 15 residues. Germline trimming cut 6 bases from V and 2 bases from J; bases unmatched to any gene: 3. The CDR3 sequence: CASRGTGGGNQPQHF. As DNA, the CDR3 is TGTGCCAGCAGGGGGACAGGGGGTGGCAATCAGCCCCAGCATTTT.

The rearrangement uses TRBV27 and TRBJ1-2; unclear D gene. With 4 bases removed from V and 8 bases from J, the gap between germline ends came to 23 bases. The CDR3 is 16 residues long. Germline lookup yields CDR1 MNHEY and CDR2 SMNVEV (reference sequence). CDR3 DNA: TGTGCCAGCAGTTCTCCCCCGTCACACGGTCTAGGGGGCTACACCTTC. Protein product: CASSSPPSHGLGGYTF.